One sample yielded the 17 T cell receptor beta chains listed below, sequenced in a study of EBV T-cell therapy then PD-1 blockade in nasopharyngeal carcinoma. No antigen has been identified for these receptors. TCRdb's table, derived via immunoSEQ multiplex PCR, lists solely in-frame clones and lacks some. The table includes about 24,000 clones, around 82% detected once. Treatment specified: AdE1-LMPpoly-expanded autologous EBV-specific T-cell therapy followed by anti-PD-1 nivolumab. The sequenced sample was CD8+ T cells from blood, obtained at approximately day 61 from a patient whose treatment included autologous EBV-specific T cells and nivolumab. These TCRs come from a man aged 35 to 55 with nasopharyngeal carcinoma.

Here the CDR3 reads CASSTHENTEAFF. CDR3 nucleotide sequence: TGTGCCAGCAGTACTCATGAGAACACTGAAGCTTTCTTT. This chain uses TRBV6-2 or TRBV6-3 with TRBJ1-1; D gene unclear. The CDR3 sequence is 13 residues long. Germline assignment: CDR1 MNHEY and CDR2 SVGEGT. Trimming cost V 5 bases and J 1 base, with 8 bases left between them.

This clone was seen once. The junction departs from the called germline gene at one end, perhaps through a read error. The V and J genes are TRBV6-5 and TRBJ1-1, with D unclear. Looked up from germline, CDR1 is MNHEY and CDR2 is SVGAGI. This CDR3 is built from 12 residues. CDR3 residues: CASSHSGLEAFF. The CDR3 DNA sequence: TGTGCCAGCAGTCACTCCGGACTAGAAGCTTTCTTT.

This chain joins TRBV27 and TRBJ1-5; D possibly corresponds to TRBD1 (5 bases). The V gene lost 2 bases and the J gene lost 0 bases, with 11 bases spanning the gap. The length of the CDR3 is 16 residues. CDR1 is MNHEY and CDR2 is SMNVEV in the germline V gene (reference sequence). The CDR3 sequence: CASSLRLGTSNQPQHF. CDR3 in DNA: TGTGCCAGCAGTTTAAGGCTAGGGACTAGCAATCAGCCCCAGCATTTT.

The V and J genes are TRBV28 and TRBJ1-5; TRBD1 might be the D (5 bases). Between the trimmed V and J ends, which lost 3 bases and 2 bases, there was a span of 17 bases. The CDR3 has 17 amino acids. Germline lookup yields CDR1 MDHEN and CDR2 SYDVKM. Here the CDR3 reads CASSFSPFIQGNQPQHF. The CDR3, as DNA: TGTGCCAGCAGTTTTTCCCCCTTTATACAGGGCAATCAGCCCCAGCATTTT. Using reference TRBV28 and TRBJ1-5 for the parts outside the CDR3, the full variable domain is DVKVTQSSRYLVKRTGEKVFLECVQDMDHENMFWYRQDPGLGLRLIYFSYDVKMKEKGDIPEGYSVSREKKERFSLILESASTNQTSMYLCASSFSPFIQGNQPQHFGDGTRLSIL.

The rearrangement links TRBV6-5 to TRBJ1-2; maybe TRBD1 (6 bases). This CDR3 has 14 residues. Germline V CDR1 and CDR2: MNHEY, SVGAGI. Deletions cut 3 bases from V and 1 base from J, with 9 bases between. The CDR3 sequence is CASSYRGFNYGYTF. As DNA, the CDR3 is TGTGCCAGCAGTTATAGGGGGTTTAACTATGGCTACACCTTC.

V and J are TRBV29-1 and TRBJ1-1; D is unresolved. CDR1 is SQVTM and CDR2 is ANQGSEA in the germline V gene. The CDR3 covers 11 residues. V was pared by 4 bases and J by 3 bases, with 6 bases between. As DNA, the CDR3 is TGCAGCGTTGGATTGGACACTGAAGCTTTCTTT. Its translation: CSVGLDTEAFF.

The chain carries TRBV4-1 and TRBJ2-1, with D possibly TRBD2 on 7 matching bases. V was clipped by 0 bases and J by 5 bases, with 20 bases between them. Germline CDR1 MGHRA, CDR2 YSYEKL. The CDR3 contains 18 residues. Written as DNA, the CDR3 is TGCGCCAGCAGCCAAGATGGGGTATTGGCGGGGGCCAACAATGAGCAGTTCTTC. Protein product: CASSQDGVLAGANNEQFF.

Here the CDR3 DNA reads TGTGCCAGTAGTATTGGATTAACAACTAATGAAAAACTGTTTTTT. Its protein product is CASSIGLTTNEKLFF. This sequence joins TRBV19 and TRBJ1-4; D unclear. The CDR3 runs 15 residues. Germline CDR1 and CDR2: LNHDA and SQIVND (reference sequence). Trimming left V 3 bases short and J 0 bases short, with 8 bases between.

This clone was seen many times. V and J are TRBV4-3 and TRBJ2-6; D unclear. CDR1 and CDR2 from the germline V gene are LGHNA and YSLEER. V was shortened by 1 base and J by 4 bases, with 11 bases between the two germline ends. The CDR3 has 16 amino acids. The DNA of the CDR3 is TGCGCCAGCAGCCAAGCCGGCGTCTCCGGGGCCAACGTCCTGACTTTC. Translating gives CASSQAGVSGANVLTF.

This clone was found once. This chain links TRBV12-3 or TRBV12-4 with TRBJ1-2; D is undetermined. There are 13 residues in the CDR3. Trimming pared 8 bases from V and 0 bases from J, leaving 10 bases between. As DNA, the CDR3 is TGTGCCAGCGCCCTCGTCCCTAACTATGGCTACACCTTC. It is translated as CASALVPNYGYTF.

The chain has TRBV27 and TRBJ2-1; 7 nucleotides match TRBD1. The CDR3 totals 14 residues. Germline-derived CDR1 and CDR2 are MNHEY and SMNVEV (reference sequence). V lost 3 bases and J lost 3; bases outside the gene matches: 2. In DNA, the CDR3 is TGTGCCAGCAGTTTGGCAGGGGGCTACAATGAGCAGTTCTTC. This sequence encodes CASSLAGGYNEQFF.

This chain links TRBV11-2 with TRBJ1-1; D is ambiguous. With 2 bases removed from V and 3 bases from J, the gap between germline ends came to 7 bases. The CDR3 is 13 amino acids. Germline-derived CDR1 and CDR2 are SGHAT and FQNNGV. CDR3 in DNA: TGTGCCAGCAGCTTAACTAGGGACACTGAAGCTTTCTTT. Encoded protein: CASSLTRDTEAFF.

The CDR3 loop is CASSLAAGPGANVLTF. The CDR3 nucleotides are TGTGCCAGCAGCTTAGCGGCAGGGCCTGGGGCCAACGTCCTGACTTTC. This chain links TRBV7-9 with TRBJ2-6, with a weak D call TRBD1 (5 bases). The V end lost 0 bases, the J end lost 2 bases, and 8 bases lay between the germline ends. CDR1 and CDR2 (germline): SEHNR, FQNEAQ (reference sequence). The CDR3 is 16 amino acids.

CDR3 in amino acids: CASSPGYEQYF. The CDR3 coding sequence is TGTGCCAGCAGTCCTGGCTACGAGCAGTACTTC. The rearrangement links TRBV27 to TRBJ2-7, with D unclear. The CDR3 sequence is 11 residues long. Per the germline V gene, CDR1 is MNHEY and CDR2 is SMNVEV (reference sequence). The V end lost 5 bases, the J end lost 3 bases, and 5 bases lay between the germline ends.

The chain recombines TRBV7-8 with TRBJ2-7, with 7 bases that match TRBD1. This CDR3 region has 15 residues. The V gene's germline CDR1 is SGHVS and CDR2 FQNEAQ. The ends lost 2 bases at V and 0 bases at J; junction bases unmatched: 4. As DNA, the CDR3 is TGTGCCAGCAGCTTATCAGACAGGGCCTCCTACGAGCAGTACTTC. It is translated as CASSLSDRASYEQYF.

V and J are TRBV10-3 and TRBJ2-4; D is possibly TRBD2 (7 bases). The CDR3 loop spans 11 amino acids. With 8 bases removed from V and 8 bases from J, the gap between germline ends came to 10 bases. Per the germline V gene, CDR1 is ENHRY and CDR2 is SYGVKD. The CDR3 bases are TGTGCCATCGGGGGGGCTGACATTCAGTACTTC. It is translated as CAIGGADIQYF.

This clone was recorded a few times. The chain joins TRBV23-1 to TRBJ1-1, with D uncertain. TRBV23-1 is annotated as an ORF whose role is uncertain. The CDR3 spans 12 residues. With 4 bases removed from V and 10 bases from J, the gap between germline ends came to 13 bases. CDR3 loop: CASSPKGPGAFF. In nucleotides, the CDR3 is TGCGCCAGCAGTCCTAAAGGTCCTGGAGCTTTCTTT.